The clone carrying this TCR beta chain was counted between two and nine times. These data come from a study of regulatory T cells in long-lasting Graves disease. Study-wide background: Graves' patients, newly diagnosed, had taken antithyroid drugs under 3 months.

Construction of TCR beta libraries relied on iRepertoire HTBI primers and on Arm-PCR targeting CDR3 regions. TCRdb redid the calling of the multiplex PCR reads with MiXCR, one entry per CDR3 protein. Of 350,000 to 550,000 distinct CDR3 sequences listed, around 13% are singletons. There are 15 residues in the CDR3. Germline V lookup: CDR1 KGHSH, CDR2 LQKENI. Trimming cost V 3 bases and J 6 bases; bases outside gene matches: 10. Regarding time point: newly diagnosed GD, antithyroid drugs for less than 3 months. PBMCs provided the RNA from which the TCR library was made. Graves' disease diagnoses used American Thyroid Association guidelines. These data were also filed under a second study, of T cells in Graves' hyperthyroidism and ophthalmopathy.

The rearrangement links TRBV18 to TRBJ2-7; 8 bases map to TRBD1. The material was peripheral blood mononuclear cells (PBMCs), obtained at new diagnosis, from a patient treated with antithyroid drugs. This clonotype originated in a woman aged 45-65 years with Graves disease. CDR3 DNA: TGTGCCAGCTCACCCACCACATTCGACAGGGGCGAGCAGTACTTC. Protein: CASSPTTFDRGEQYF. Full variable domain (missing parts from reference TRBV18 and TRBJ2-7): NAGVMQNPRHLVRRRGQEARLRCSPMKGHSHVYWYRQLPEEGLKFMVYLQKENIIDESGMPKERFSAEFPKEGPSILRIQQVVRGDSAAYFCASSPTTFDRGEQYFGPGTRLTVT.